These 23 T cell receptor beta chains share one sample of origin, sequenced in a study of tumor-infiltrating lymphocytes in oesophageal squamous cell carcinoma. MiXCR, run by TCRdb on the PCR reads, gives a single entry per CDR3 protein. The sample lists approximately 9,600 distinct CDR3 sequences; roughly 60% were seen once. The sample was esophageal tumor tissue. These receptors were taken from a male donor with esophageal squamous cell carcinoma.

This clonotype has ten or more counts. The gene calls are TRBV2 and TRBJ2-5; D remains unclear. Trimming cost V 7 bases and J 3 bases, with 6 bases left between them. Germline V gene sequence: CDR1 SNHLY, CDR2 FYNNEI. The CDR3 is made up of 11 amino acids. CDR3: CASTEEETQYF. DNA of the CDR3: TGTGCCAGCACTGAGGAAGAGACCCAGTACTTC.

The chain joins TRBV6-1 to TRBJ2-1; possible D gene TRBD1, 6 bases. The J call may be mistaken, given a closer DNA end match to TRBJ2-7. The germline V gene has CDR1 MNHNS and CDR2 SASEGT. This CDR3 contains 12 residues. The chain's CDR3 is CASSRTELEQYF. The CDR3 nucleotides read TGTGCCAGCAGCAGGACAGAGCTTGAGCAGTACTTC.

The CDR3, as DNA: TGCAGTGCGTCGGGTCTAGGACAGGCCTACAATGAGCAGTTCTTC. It codes for CSASGLGQAYNEQFF. The rearrangement uses TRBV20-1 and TRBJ2-1; TRBD1 matches 7 bases. After removal of 6 bases from V and 2 bases from J, the junction contained 10 bases not matched to a gene. Germline V lookup: CDR1 DFQATT, CDR2 SNEGSKA (reference sequence). The CDR3 runs 15 residues.

On this clonotype itself: The conserved phenylalanine or tryptophan normally closing the CDR3 is absent here, so this likely arose from a read error. The DNA is left out, because the CDR3 cannot be placed on it with certainty; the CDR3 is given as TCRdb lists it. The J gene is TRBJ2-5, the V gene TRBV7-4; the table names TRBD1, a call not compared with the DNA. Germline CDR1 is SGHVT and CDR2 is SQSDAQ. The CDR3 totals 17 residues, both ends included. CDR3 amino acids: CASSLNGQGYGGYTFGS.

The chain carries TRBV7-2 and TRBJ2-6; 8 bases are a match to TRBD2. The DNA end lines up better with TRBJ2-1; the J call may be wrong. The V gene's germline CDR1 is SGHTA and CDR2 FQGNSA. This CDR3 region has 15 residues. CDR3 DNA: TGTGCCAGCAGCCTCTCGAGCGGGGGTAACAATGAGCAGTTCTTC. It is translated as CASSLSSGGNNEQFF.

The CDR3 nucleotides are TGTGCCAGCACCTTACAGGGCACACAGCCCCAGCATTTT. It is translated as CASTLQGTQPQHF. The chain employs TRBV6-6 and TRBJ1-5; tentative D call: TRBD1 (6 bases). Germline assignment: CDR1 MNHNY and CDR2 SVGAGI (reference sequence). The CDR3 contains 13 residues. V lost 7 bases and J 7 bases, leaving 14 bases between the germline ends.

This clonotype is classed as medium-sized. The chain employs TRBV6-1 and TRBJ1-5; D remains ambiguous. This CDR3 is built from 14 residues. Trimming left V 7 bases short and J 1 base short, with 11 bases between. Germline loops: CDR1 MNHNS, CDR2 SASEGT. CDR3 in amino acids: CASILQTSNQPQHF. CDR3 DNA sequence: TGTGCCAGCATATTACAGACAAGCAATCAGCCCCAGCATTTT.

This clonotype was found a few times. DNA of the CDR3: TGTGCCAGCAGCTCCTATGAATACCCCGGGACGGCCACGACTAAATTCTATGGCTACACCTTC. Translation: CASSSYEYPGTATTKFYGYTF. This chain uses TRBV7-8 with TRBJ1-2, with D possibly TRBD1 on 5 matching bases. The length of the CDR3 is 21 residues. Deletions cut 4 bases from V and 4 bases from J, with 34 bases between. Germline assignment: CDR1 SGHVS and CDR2 FQNEAQ.

With regard to this clonotype: The junction does not match germline at one end; this may be a read error. The gene calls are TRBV7-6 and TRBJ2-4, with TRBD1 matching over 8 bases. The J call is in doubt because the DNA end fits TRBJ2-7 better. This CDR3 comprises 13 residues. Looked up from germline, CDR1 is SGHVS and CDR2 is FNYEAQ. CDR3 coding DNA: TGTGCTAGCAGCAGCGACAGGGGTGGCGAGCAGTACTTC. This encodes CASSSDRGGEQYF.

This clonotype has more than one count but fewer than ten. At one end, the junction sequence differs from germline, possibly due to a read error. The V call is TRBV7-6, the J call TRBJ2-7; TRBD1 agrees at 10 bases. The germline CDR1 and CDR2 sequences are SGHVS and FNYEAQ. The CDR3 is 17 residues long. The CDR3 here is CASSLWDRGSNTGELYF. The DNA for the CDR3 is TGTGCCAGCAGCTTATGGGACAGGGGATCGAACACCGGGGAGCTGTACTTC.

The gene calls are TRBV7-3 and TRBJ1-1; 7 nucleotides match TRBD1. Germline CDR1 reads SGHTA; CDR2 reads FQGTGA. With V trimmed by 4 bases and J by 3 bases, 2 bases remained unmatched. The CDR3 has 13 residues. Written as DNA, the CDR3 is TGTGCCAGCAGCTGGACAGGCGACACTGAAGCTTTCTTT. Amino acid sequence: CASSWTGDTEAFF.

The genes are TRBV7-4 and TRBJ2-1, with 7 positions matching TRBD2. The J call may be faulty, since TRBJ2-7 better matches the DNA end. The CDR3 contains 16 residues. The V gene's germline CDR1 is SGHVT and CDR2 SQSDAQ. The CDR3 here is CASSLREGSSYNEQYF. In nucleotides, the CDR3 is TGTGCCAGCAGCTTAAGGGAGGGGAGCTCCTACAATGAGCAGTACTTC.

Comments on this clonotype: A read error may produce the germline difference seen at one junction end. V and J are TRBV18 and TRBJ1-1; 7 bases are a match to TRBD1. The germline V gene has CDR1 KGHSH and CDR2 LQKENI. The CDR3 totals 16 residues. DNA for the CDR3: TGTGCCAGCTCACCACAGTTGACAGGGATCACCGGGGAGCTGTATTTT. It encodes CASSPQLTGITGELYF.

This chain links TRBV11-2 with TRBJ2-3; 10 bases agree with TRBD2. The CDR3 has 16 amino acids. Germline V gene data show CDR1 as SGHAT and CDR2 as FQNNGV. V lost 7 bases and J lost 0; bases outside the gene matches: 7. CDR3 residues: CASTKLAGPSTDTQYF. The CDR3 bases are TGTGCCAGCACCAAACTAGCGGGACCTAGCACAGATACGCAGTATTTT.

The chain employs TRBV7-4 and TRBJ1-2; D might be TRBD1 (5 bases). The V gene's germline CDR1 is SGHVT and CDR2 SQSDAQ. The CDR3 loop spans 15 amino acids. Trimming pared 0 bases from V and 0 bases from J, leaving 8 bases between. CDR3 sequence (DNA): TGTGCCAGCAGCTTAGCGCAGGGATCTAACTATGGCTACACCTTC. Protein product: CASSLAQGSNYGYTF.

The chain uses TRBV7-9 and TRBJ2-5; 11 positions agree with TRBD1. Judging by the DNA end, TRBJ2-1 fits better; the J call may be wrong. The CDR3 loop spans 14 amino acids. CDR1 and CDR2 from the germline V gene are SEHNR and FQNEAQ (reference sequence). CDR3 coding DNA: TGTGCCAGCAGAGGGACAGGGGGACTCGATGAGCAGTTCTTC. It specifies CASRGTGGLDEQFF.

The chain recombines TRBV27 with TRBJ2-1, with a weak D call TRBD1 (5 bases). The last part of the DNA fits TRBJ1-2 better; the J call may be wrong. Per the germline V gene, CDR1 is MNHEY and CDR2 is SMNVEV (reference sequence). CDR3 size: 13 residues. This CDR3 is CASSFGGGYGYTF. The CDR3 DNA follows: TGTGCCAGCAGTTTCGGGGGGGGCTATGGCTACACCTTC.

J is TRBJ2-3 and V is TRBV20-1; D ambiguous. From germline, CDR1 is DFQATT and CDR2 SNEGSKA (reference sequence). This CDR3 has 12 amino acids. The V end lost 6 bases, the J end lost 1 base, and 8 bases lay between the germline ends. The CDR3 sequence: CSAATGTDTQYF. The CDR3 DNA reads TGCAGTGCAGCAACAGGCACAGATACGCAGTATTTT.

By sample share, this clonotype is medium-sized. This may be a read error, as it is one base from a much larger clone. The chain links TRBV12-3 or TRBV12-4 to TRBJ2-1, with 13 bases aligning to TRBD2. With the DNA end fitting TRBJ2-7 better, the J assignment may be wrong. This CDR3 comprises 19 residues. DNA of the CDR3: TGTGCCAGCAGAGGCCGGCCTGGGACTAGCGGGATCTCCTACAATGAGCAGTACTTC. Translated: CASRGRPGTSGISYNEQYF.

In regard to this clonotype: At one of its ends the junction is not consistent with the germline gene, which may arise from a read error. The chain couples TRBV7-7 to TRBJ2-7; D may be TRBD2 (7 bases). The J call may not be correct, given that the DNA end is closer to TRBJ2-5. Per the germline V gene, CDR1 is SSHAT and CDR2 is FNYEAQ (reference sequence). This CDR3 is 17 amino acids long. CDR3 region: CASSPGTGRGAGKTQYF. Written as DNA, the CDR3 is TGTGCTAGCAGCCCTGGGACGGGTCGGGGGGCCGGAAAGACCCAGTACTTC.

The chain carries TRBV7-6 and TRBJ2-3; unclear D gene. The end of the DNA fits TRBJ2-7 better, so the J call may be wrong. CDR1 SGHVS and CDR2 FNYEAQ come from the germline V gene. The CDR3 contains 14 residues. The CDR3 loop is CASSRSIVSYEQYF. As DNA, the CDR3 is TGTGCCAGCAGCCGTTCAATCGTTTCCTACGAGCAGTACTTC.

The gene calls are TRBV12-5 and TRBJ2-5; 10 nucleotides agree with TRBD2. The CDR3 contains 14 residues. V lost 3 bases and J lost 3; bases outside the gene matches: 1. CDR1 is LGHNT, CDR2 FRNRAP, per germline. The CDR3 sequence: CASGFGLAEETQYF. The CDR3 DNA follows: TGTGCTAGTGGTTTCGGACTAGCGGAAGAGACCCAGTACTTC. The variable domain in full, with the rest retrieved from reference TRBV12-5 and TRBJ2-5, is DARVTQTPRHKVTEMGQEVTMRCQPILGHNTVFWYRQTMMQGLELLAYFRNRAPLDDSGMPKDRFSAEMPDATLATLKIQPSEPRDSAVYFCASGFGLAEETQYFGPGTRLLVL.

In regard to this clonotype: The CDR3 does not close with the conserved phenylalanine or tryptophan, likely indicating a read error. The DNA is left out, because the CDR3 cannot be placed on it with certainty; the CDR3 is given as TCRdb lists it. The J gene is TRBJ2-6, the V gene TRBV7-3; TRBD1 reflects the table's D call only, with no check against the DNA. Germline loops: CDR1 SGHTA, CDR2 FQGTGA. The CDR3 has 15 amino acids, counting both end residues. CDR3 protein: CASSQRPSDTQYFGA.